These 21 T cell receptor beta chains were all obtained from the same sample, sequenced in a study of T-cell reconstitution after alpha-beta-depleted transplantation in children. Researchers prepared the TCRbeta library using unique molecular identifiers, the study reports. In TCRdb, the PCR reads were re-called with MiXCR into one record per CDR3 protein. This sample has 250,000 to 350,000 distinct CDR3 sequences, with approximately 23% found just once. This specimen was PBMCs, mostly from graft donor cells, taken 180 days after TCRalphabeta/CD19-depleted stem cell transplant. The receptors were sampled from a male patient younger than 18 who had a stem cell transplant for acute lymphoblastic leukemia, so the T cells may come from the graft donor.

A few counts support this clonotype. The chain links TRBV4-1 to TRBJ2-1, with D possibly matching TRBD1 (5 bases). CDR3 length: 16 amino acids. Trimming stripped 2 bases from V and 0 bases from J, with 11 bases between. Germline V gene sequence: CDR1 MGHRA, CDR2 YSYEKL. As DNA, the CDR3 is TGCGCCAGCAGCCAACCCGACAGAAGCTCCTACAATGAGCAGTTCTTC. Translation gives CASSQPDRSSYNEQFF.

This clonotype came up a few times. This chain links TRBV12-3 or TRBV12-4 with TRBJ1-2, with a possible D match to TRBD1 (5 bases). Trimming pared 2 bases from V and 8 bases from J, leaving 15 bases between. This CDR3 spans 14 amino acids. CDR3 sequence reads: CASSLIGRAVGYTF. In DNA form, the CDR3 reads TGTGCCAGCAGTTTAATCGGCAGGGCGGTCGGCTACACCTTC.

This clonotype appeared a few times. J is TRBJ2-3 and V is TRBV9, with 9 bases that match TRBD1. The CDR3 runs 17 residues. Germline values: CDR1 SGDLS, CDR2 YYNGEE. Trimming took 2 bases from V and 5 from J; bases not matched to a gene: 12. The CDR3: CASSVATGTGYIDTQYF. CDR3 bases: TGTGCCAGCAGCGTCGCGACCGGGACAGGGTATATAGATACGCAGTATTTT.

The chain has TRBV12-3 or TRBV12-4 and TRBJ1-5; 7 bases align to TRBD1. Trimming removed 2 bases from V and 3 bases from J; junction bases left unmatched: 16. CDR3 length equals 19 residues. CDR3 DNA sequence: TGTGCCAGCAGTTTATTGAGGCAGGGGGTAGGTTTTTACAATCAGCCCCAGCATTTT. Protein sequence: CASSLLRQGVGFYNQPQHF.

This clonotype was found a few times. The J gene is TRBJ2-5, the V gene TRBV4-2; the match to TRBD1 covers 7 bases. CDR3 length equals 16 residues. V lost 4 bases to trimming and J lost 2 bases; unmatched junction nucleotides: 10. Germline V gene lookup returns CDR1 LGHNA and CDR2 YNFKEQ. The chain's CDR3 is CASSLRGDRDQETQYF. CDR3 bases: TGTGCCAGCAGCCTTCGGGGCGACAGGGATCAAGAGACCCAGTACTTC.

In its sample, this clonotype was seen a few times. V and J are TRBV18 and TRBJ2-5; no firm D call. The CDR3 spans 13 residues. V lost 0 bases and J 5 bases, leaving 7 bases between the germline ends. Germline V lookup: CDR1 KGHSH, CDR2 LQKENI. CDR3: CASSPPGLETQYF. CDR3 nucleotide sequence: TGTGCCAGCTCACCACCCGGTCTGGAGACCCAGTACTTC.

This clonotype was seen once. The rearrangement links TRBV6-2 or TRBV6-3 to TRBJ2-1, with a weak D call TRBD2 (5 bases). CDR3 size: 15 residues. The ends were cut back, 4 bases at V and 1 base at J, with 11 bases in the middle. Germline V gene sequence: CDR1 MNHEY, CDR2 SVGEGT. Written as DNA, the CDR3 is TGTGCCAGCAGTTTCTCACGGAGGTCCTACAATGAGCAGTTCTTC. This translates into CASSFSRRSYNEQFF.

The chain recombines TRBV20-1 with TRBJ2-7; D uncertain. In germline, CDR1 is DFQATT, CDR2 SNEGSKA (reference sequence). Trimming left V 3 bases short and J 0 bases short, with 18 bases between. This CDR3 has 16 amino acids. CDR3 amino acids: CSAREIGLPLSYEQYF. The CDR3 region has the DNA TGCAGTGCTAGGGAAATTGGGCTACCGCTCTCCTACGAGCAGTACTTC.

This clonotype was recorded at least ten times. V is TRBV12-3 or TRBV12-4 and J is TRBJ1-6, with 10 bases fitting TRBD1. J was trimmed by 7 bases and V by 7 bases; bases with no gene match: 4. The CDR3 spans 14 residues. As DNA, the CDR3 is TGTGCCAGCATCAGGACAGGGGGAAATTCACCCCTCCACTTT. Amino acids: CASIRTGGNSPLHF.

This clonotype has just a few counts. This rearrangement joins TRBV28 to TRBJ2-4, with 13 bases identical to TRBD2. The CDR3 is 15 amino acids. After removal of 6 bases from V and 1 base from J, the junction contained 0 bases not matched to a gene. Germline CDR1 reads MDHEN; CDR2 reads SYDVKM. This chain's CDR3 is CASRTSGRAKNIQYF. The CDR3 DNA reads TGTGCCAGCAGGACTAGCGGGAGGGCCAAAAACATTCAGTACTTC.

The chain links TRBV5-4 to TRBJ1-2, with TRBD1 matching over 8 bases. Germline values: CDR1 SGHNT, CDR2 YYREEE (reference sequence). V lost 9 bases, J lost 4 bases, and 8 bases stayed unmatched. This CDR3 has 13 residues. CDR3 sequence reads: CATHLTGVYGYTF. The CDR3 coding sequence is TGTGCCACCCACTTGACAGGGGTCTATGGCTACACCTTC.

This clonotype was seen a handful of times. The V and J genes are TRBV4-1 and TRBJ1-2, with TRBD1 identical over 12 bases. The junction had 8 bases not matched to a gene; V was cut back by 3 bases and J by 3 bases. The CDR3 loop spans 17 amino acids. Looked up from germline, CDR1 is MGHRA and CDR2 is YSYEKL. CDR3 nucleotides: TGCGCCAGCAGCCATGGGACAGGGGGCCGGGAGCACTATGGCTACACCTTC. Protein sequence: CASSHGTGGREHYGYTF.

This clonotype was counted many times. This rearrangement joins TRBV6-5 to TRBJ1-2; tentatively, D is TRBD1 (6 bases). The ends were cut back, 4 bases at V and 3 bases at J, with 12 bases in the middle. Germline V CDR1 and CDR2: MNHEY, SVGAGI. The CDR3 totals 14 residues. The chain's CDR3 is CASSLVGGDYGYTF. CDR3 DNA sequence: TGTGCCAGCAGTTTGGTAGGGGGAGACTATGGCTACACCTTC.

The rearrangement uses TRBV11-2 and TRBJ2-7, with D unclear. Germline V gene lookup returns CDR1 SGHAT and CDR2 FQNNGV. The CDR3 covers 14 residues. V was cut by 5 bases and J by 2 bases, with 13 bases left in between. CDR3 DNA: TGTGCCAGCAGCCCAACAGACGCCGCCTACGAGCAGTACTTC. Protein: CASSPTDAAYEQYF.

The J gene is TRBJ2-3, the V gene TRBV20-1; 12 positions agree with TRBD2. Germline V gives CDR1 DFQATT, CDR2 SNEGSKA (reference sequence). The CDR3 sequence is 16 residues long. After removal of 6 bases from V and 2 bases from J, the junction contained 9 bases not matched to a gene. CDR3 in amino acids: CSAAGTSGPITDTQYF. The DNA for the CDR3 is TGCAGTGCCGCCGGGACTAGCGGGCCAATCACAGATACGCAGTATTTT.

The chain combines TRBV12-3 or TRBV12-4 with TRBJ1-5; D gene ambiguous. This CDR3 has 13 residues. Trimming pared 5 bases from V and 2 bases from J, leaving 7 bases between. The CDR3 here is CASSRTGNQPQHF. CDR3 DNA: TGTGCCAGCAGTCGGACGGGCAATCAGCCCCAGCATTTT.

This clonotype appeared a single time. This rearrangement joins TRBV20-1 to TRBJ2-6; 8 bases line up with TRBD1. The CDR3 length is 18 residues. V lost 0 bases to trimming and J lost 5 bases; unmatched junction nucleotides: 12. CDR1 and CDR2 from the germline V gene are DFQATT and SNEGSKA (reference sequence). The CDR3 region has the DNA TGCAGTGCTAGAGAGGCCAGGGGGCTCAGTAGCAGGGCCAACGTCCTGACTTTC. This codes for CSAREARGLSSRANVLTF.

The rearrangement uses TRBV6-1 and TRBJ1-1; 7 bases align to TRBD1. V was pared by 5 bases and J by 7 bases, with 10 bases of the junction left unmatched. Germline V gives CDR1 MNHNS, CDR2 SASEGT. The CDR3 is 14 amino acids. Here the CDR3 reads CASSLLRDSGEAFF. As DNA, the CDR3 is TGTGCCAGCAGTCTTCTCCGGGACAGTGGTGAAGCTTTCTTT.

CDR3 nucleotide sequence: TGTGCCAGCAGCGTTTTGGCGGGAGAAATGACCGGGGAGCTGTTTTTT. Its translation is CASSVLAGEMTGELFF. The chain combines TRBV5-6 with TRBJ2-2, with 7 bases that match TRBD2. Unmatched junction bases numbered 11, after V lost 4 bases and J lost 5 bases. Looked up from germline, CDR1 is SGHDT and CDR2 is YYEEEE. The CDR3 consists of 16 residues.

This clonotype was seen only a few times. The gene calls are TRBV5-1 and TRBJ2-1, with 8 nucleotides matching TRBD2. The CDR3 contains 18 residues. V lost 1 base and J lost 3; bases outside the gene matches: 12. Per germline, CDR1 SGHRS and CDR2 YFSETQ. Here the CDR3 DNA reads TGCGCCAGCAGCTTGAGGCTAGCGGGTACCCCCTACTACAATGAGCAGTTCTTC. Its translation: CASSLRLAGTPYYNEQFF.

The V call is TRBV7-6, the J call TRBJ2-1; either TRBD1 or TRBD2 may supply D (6 bases each). The V gene's germline CDR1 is SGHVS and CDR2 FNYEAQ. The V end was cut by 2 bases, the J end by 4 bases, with 12 bases between. The CDR3 length is 15 residues. This chain's CDR3 is CASSLWGATYNEQFF. The CDR3 coding sequence is TGTGCCAGCAGCTTATGGGGGGCAACGTACAATGAGCAGTTCTTC.